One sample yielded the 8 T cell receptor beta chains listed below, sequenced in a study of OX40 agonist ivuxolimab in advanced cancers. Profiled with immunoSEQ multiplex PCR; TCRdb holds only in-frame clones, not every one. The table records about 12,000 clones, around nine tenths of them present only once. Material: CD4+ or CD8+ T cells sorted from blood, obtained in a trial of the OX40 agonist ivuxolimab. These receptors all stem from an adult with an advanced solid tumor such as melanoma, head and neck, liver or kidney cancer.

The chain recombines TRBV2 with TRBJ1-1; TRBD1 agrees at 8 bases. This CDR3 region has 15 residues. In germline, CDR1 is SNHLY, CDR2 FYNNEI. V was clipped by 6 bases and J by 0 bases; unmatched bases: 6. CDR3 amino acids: CASRTGVRVNTEAFF. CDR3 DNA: TGTGCCAGCAGGACAGGGGTCAGGGTGAACACTGAAGCTTTCTTT.

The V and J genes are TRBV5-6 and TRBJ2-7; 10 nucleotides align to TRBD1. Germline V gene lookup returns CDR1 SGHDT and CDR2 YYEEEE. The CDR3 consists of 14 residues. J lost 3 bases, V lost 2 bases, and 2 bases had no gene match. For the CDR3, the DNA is TGTGCCAGCAGCTTTGGACAGGGGGACTACGAGCAGTACTTC. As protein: CASSFGQGDYEQYF.

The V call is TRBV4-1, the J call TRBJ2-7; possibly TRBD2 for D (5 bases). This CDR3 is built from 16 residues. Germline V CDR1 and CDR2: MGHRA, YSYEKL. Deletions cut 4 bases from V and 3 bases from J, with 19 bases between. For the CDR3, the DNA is TGCGCCAGCAGCCCAGGAGGACTCAAACCGTACTACGAGCAGTACTTC. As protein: CASSPGGLKPYYEQYF.

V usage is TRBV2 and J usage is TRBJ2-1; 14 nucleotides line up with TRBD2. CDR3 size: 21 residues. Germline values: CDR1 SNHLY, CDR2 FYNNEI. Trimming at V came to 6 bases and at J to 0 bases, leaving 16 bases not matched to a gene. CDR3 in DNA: TGTGCCAGCAGAGGGGCCTCCGGGACTAGCGGGAGTTGGAACTCCTACAATGAGCAGTTCTTC. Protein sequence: CASRGASGTSGSWNSYNEQFF.

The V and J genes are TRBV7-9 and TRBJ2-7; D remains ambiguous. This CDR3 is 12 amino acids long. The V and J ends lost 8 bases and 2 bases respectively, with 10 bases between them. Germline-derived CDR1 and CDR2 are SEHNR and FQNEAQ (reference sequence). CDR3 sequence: CASGVVAYEQYF. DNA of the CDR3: TGTGCCAGCGGGGTAGTCGCCTACGAGCAGTACTTC.

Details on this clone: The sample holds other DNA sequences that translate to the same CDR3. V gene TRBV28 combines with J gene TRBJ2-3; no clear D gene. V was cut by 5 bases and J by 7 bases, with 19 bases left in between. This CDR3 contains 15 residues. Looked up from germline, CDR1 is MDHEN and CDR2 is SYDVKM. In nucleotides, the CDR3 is TGTGCCAGCAGTCCGAAGTCAACAGTCTTCAATACGCAGTATTTT. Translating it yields CASSPKSTVFNTQYF.

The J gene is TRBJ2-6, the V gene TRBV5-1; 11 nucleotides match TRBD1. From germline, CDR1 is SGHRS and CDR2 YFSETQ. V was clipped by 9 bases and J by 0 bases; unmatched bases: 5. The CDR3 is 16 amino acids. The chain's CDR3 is CATRTGGLSGANVLTF. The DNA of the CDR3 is TGCGCCACCAGGACAGGGGGCCTCTCTGGGGCCAACGTCCTGACTTTC.

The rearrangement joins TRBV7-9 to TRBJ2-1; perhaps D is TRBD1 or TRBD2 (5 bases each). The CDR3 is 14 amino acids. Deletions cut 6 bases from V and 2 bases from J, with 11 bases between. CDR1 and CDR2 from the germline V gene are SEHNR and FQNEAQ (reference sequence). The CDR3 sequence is CASRPGSPYNEQFF. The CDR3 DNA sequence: TGTGCCAGCAGACCAGGGAGCCCCTACAATGAGCAGTTCTTC.